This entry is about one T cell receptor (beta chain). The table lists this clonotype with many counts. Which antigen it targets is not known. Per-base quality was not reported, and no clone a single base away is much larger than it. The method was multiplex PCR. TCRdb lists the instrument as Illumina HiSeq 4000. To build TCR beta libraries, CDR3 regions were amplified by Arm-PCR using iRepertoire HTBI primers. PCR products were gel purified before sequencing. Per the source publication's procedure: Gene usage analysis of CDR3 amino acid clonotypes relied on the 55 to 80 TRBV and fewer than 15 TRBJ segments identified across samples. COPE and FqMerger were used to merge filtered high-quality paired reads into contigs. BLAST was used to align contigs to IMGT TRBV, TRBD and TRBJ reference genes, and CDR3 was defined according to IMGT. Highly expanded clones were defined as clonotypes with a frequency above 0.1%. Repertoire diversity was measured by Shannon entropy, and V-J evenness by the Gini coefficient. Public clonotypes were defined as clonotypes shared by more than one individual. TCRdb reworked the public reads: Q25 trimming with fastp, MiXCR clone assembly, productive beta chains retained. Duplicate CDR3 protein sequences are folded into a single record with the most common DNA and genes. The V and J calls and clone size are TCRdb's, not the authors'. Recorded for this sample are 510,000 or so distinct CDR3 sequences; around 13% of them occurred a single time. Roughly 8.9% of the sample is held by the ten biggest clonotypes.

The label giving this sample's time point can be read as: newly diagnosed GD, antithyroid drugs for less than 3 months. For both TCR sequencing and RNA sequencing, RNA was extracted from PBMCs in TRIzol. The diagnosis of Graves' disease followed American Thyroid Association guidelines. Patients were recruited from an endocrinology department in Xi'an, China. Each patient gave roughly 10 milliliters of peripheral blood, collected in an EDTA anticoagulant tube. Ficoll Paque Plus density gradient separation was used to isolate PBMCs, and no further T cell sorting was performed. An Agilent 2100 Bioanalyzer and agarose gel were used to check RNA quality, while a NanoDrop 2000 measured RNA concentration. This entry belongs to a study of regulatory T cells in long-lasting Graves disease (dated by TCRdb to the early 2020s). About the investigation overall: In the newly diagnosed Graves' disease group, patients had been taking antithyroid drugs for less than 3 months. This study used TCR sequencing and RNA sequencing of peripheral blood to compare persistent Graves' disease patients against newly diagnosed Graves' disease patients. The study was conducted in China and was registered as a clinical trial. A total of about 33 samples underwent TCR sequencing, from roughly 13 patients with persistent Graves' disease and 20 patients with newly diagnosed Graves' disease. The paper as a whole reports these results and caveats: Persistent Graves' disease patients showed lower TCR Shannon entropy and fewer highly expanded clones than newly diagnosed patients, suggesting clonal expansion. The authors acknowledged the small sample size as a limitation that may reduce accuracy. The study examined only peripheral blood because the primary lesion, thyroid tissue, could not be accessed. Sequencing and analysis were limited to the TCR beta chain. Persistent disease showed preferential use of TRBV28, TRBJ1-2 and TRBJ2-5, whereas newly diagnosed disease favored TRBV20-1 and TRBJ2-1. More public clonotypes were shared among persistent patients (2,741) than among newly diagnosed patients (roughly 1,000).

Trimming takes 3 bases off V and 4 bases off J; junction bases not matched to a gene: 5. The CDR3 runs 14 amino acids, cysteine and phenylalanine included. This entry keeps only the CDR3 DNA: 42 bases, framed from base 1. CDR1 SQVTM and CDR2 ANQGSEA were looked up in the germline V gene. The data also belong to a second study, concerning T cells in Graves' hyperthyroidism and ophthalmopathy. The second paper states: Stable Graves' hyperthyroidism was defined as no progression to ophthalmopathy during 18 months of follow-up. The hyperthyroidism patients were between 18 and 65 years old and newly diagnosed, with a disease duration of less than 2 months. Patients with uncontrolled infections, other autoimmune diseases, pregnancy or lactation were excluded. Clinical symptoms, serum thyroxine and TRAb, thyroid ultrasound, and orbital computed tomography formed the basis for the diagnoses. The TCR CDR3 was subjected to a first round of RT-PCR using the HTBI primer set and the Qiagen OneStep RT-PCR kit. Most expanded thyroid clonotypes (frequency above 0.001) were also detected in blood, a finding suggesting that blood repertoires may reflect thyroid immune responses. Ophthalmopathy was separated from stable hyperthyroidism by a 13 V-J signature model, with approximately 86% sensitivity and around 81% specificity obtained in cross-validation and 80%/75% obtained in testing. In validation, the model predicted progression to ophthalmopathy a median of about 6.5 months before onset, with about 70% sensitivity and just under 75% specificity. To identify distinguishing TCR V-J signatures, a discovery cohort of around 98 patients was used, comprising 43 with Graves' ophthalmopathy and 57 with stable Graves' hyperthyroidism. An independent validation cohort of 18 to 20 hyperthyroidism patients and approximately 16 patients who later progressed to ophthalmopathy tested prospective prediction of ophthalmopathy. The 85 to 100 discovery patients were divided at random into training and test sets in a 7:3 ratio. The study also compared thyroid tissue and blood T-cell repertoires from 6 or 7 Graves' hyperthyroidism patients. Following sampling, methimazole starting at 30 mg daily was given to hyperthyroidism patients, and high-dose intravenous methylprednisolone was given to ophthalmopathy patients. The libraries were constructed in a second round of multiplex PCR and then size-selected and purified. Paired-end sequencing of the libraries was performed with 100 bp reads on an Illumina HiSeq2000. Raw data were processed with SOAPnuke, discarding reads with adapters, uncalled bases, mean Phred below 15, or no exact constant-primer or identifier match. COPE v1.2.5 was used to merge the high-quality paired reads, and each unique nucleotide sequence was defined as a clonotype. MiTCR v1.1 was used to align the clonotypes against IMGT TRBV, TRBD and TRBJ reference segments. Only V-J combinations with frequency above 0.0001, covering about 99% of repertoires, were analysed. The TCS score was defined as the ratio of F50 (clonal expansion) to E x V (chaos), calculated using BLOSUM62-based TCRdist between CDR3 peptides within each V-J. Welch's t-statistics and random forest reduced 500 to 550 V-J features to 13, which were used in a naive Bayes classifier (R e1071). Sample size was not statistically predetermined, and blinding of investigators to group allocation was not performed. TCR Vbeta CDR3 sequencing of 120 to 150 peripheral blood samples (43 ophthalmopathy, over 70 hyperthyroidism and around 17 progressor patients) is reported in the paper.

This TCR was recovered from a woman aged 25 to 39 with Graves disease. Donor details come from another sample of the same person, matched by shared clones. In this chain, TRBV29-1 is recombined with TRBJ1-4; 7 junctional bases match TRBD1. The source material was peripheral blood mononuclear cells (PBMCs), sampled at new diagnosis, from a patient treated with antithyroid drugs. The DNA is TGCAGCGTTGATGCGGGACAGCTTAATGAAAAACTGTTTTTT. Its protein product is CSVDAGQLNEKLFF.